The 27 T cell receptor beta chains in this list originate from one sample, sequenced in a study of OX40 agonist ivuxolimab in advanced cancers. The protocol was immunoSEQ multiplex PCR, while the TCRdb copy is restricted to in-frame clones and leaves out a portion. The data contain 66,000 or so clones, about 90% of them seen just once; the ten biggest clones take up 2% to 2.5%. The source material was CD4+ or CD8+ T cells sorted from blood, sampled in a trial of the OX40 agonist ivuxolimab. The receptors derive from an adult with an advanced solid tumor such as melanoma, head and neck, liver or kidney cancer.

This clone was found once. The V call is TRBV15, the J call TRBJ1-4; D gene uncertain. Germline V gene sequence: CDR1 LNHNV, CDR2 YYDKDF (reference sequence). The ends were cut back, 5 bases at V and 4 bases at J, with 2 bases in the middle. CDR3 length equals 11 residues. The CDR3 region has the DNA TGTGCCACCAGCGTTAATGAAAAACTGTTTTTT. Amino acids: CATSVNEKLFF.

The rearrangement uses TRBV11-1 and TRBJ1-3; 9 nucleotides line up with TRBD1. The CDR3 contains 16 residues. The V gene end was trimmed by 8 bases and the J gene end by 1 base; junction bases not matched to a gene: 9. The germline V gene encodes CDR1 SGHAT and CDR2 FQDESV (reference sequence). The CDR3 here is CASGPKTGGSGNTIYF. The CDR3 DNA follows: TGTGCCAGCGGCCCGAAGACAGGGGGATCTGGAAACACCATATATTTT. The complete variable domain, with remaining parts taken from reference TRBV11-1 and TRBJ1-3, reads EAEVAQSPRYKITEKSQAVAFWCDPISGHATLYWYRQILGQGPELLVQFQDESVVDDSQLPKDRFSAERLKGVDSTLKIQPAELGDSAMYLCASGPKTGGSGNTIYFGEGSWLTVV.

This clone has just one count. Here the CDR3 DNA reads TGTGCCAGCACCCTCCTGGGACAGGGATCAGATACGCAGTATTTT. It specifies CASTLLGQGSDTQYF. The chain combines TRBV28 with TRBJ2-3, with 9 nucleotides matching TRBD1. V lost 7 bases to trimming and J lost 4 bases; unmatched junction nucleotides: 9. This CDR3 contains 15 residues. In germline, CDR1 is MDHEN, CDR2 SYDVKM.

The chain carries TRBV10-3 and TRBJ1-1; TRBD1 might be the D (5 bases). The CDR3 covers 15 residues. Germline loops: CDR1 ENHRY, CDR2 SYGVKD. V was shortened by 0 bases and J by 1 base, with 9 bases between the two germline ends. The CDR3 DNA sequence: TGTGCCATCAGTGAGTCCGCGACAGCGAACACTGAAGCTTTCTTT. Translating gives CAISESATANTEAFF.

The CDR3 loop is CASSYAGDSNQPQHF. The CDR3 nucleotides are TGTGCCAGCAGCTATGCAGGGGATAGCAATCAGCCCCAGCATTTT. The chain combines TRBV7-8 with TRBJ1-5; D possibly corresponds to TRBD1 (6 bases). The CDR3 loop spans 15 amino acids. In germline, CDR1 is SGHVS, CDR2 FQNEAQ. Trimming took 4 bases from V and 0 from J, leaving 10 bases between them.

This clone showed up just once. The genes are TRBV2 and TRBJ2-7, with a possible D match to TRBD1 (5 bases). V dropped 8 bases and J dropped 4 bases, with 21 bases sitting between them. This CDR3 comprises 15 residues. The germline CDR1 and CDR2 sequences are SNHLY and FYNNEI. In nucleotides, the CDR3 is TGTGCCAGCGACATTGAGCAGGGAATGAGGTACGAGCAGTACTTC. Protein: CASDIEQGMRYEQYF.

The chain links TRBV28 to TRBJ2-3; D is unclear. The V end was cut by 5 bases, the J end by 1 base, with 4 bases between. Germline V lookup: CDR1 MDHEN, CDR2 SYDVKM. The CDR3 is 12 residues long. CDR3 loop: CASSPGTDTQYF. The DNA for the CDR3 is TGTGCCAGCAGTCCAGGCACAGATACGCAGTATTTT.

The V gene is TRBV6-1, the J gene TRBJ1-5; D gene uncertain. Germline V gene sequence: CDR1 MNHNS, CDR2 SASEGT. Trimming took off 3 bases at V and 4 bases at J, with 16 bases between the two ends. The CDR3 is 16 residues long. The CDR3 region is CASSEGLPGKNQPQHF. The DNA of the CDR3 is TGTGCCAGCAGTGAGGGGTTGCCGGGAAAAAATCAGCCCCAGCATTTT.

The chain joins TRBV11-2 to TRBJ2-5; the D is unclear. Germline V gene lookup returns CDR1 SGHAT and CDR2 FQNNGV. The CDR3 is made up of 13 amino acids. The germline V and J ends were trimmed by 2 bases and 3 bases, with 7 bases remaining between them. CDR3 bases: TGTGCCAGCAGCTTACGGTTAGAAGAGACCCAGTACTTC. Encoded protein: CASSLRLEETQYF.

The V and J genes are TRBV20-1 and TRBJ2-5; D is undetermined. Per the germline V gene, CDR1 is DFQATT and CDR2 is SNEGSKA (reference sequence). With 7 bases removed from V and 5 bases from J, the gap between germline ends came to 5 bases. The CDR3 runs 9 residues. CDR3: CSGGETQYF. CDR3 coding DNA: TGCAGTGGTGGGGAGACCCAGTACTTC.

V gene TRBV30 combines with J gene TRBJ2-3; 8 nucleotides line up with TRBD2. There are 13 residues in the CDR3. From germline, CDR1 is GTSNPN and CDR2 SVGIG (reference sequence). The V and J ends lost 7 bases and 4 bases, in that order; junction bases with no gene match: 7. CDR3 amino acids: CASGGERADTQYF. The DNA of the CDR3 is TGTGCCTCGGGGGGGGAGCGGGCAGATACGCAGTATTTT.

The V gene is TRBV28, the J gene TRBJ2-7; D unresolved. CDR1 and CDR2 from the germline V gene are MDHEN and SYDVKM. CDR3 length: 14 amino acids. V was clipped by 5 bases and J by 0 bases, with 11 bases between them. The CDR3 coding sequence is TGTGCCAGCAGTCTAACGGCGTCCTCCTACGAGCAGTACTTC. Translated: CASSLTASSYEQYF.

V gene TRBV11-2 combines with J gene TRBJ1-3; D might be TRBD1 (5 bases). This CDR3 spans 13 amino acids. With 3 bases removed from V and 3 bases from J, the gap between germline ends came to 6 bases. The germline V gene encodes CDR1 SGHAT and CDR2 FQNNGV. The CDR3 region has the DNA TGTGCCAGCAGCTTGACAGATGGAAACACCATATATTTT. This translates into CASSLTDGNTIYF.

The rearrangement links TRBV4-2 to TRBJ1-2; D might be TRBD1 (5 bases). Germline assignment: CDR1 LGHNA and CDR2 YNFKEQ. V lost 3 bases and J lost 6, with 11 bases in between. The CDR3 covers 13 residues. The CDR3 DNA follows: TGTGCCAGCAGCCATCCGACAGCTGATGGCTACACCTTC. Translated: CASSHPTADGYTF.

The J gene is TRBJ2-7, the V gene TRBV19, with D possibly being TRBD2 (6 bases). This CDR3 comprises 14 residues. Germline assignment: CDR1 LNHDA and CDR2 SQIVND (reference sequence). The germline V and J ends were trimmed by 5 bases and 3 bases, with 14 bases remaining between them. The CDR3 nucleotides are TGTGCCAGTAGTCAATCGACTAGTTTCTACGAGCAGTACTTC. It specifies CASSQSTSFYEQYF.

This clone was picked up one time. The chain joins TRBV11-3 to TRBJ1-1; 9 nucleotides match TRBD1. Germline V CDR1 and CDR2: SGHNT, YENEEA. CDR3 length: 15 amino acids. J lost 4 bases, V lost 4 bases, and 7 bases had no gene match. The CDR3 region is CASSSGQGDGTEAFF. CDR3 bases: TGTGCCAGCAGCTCGGGACAGGGTGACGGCACTGAAGCTTTCTTT.

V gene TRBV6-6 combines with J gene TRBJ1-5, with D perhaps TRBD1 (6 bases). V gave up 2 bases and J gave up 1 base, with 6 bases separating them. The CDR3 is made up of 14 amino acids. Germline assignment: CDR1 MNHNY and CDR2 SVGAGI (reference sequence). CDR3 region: CASSYGQSNQPQHF. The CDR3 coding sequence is TGTGCCAGCAGTTACGGACAGAGCAATCAGCCCCAGCATTTT.

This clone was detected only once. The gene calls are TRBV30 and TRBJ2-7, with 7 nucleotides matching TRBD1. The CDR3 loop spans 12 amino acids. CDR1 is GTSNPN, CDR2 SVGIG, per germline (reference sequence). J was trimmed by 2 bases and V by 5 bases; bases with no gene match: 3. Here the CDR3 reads CAWGQATYEQYF. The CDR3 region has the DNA TGTGCCTGGGGACAGGCGACCTACGAGCAGTACTTC.

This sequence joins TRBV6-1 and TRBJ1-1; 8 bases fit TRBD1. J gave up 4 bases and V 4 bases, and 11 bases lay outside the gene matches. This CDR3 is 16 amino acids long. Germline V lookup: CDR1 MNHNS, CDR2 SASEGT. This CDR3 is CASSVGTGRSATEAFF. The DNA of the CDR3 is TGTGCCAGCAGTGTTGGGACAGGTCGGAGTGCCACTGAAGCTTTCTTT.

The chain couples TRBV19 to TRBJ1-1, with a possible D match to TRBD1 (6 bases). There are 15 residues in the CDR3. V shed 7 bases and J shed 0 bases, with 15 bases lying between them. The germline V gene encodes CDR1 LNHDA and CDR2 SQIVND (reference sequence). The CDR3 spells CASNTGSVVNTEAFF. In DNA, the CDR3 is TGTGCCAGTAACACAGGGTCGGTCGTGAACACTGAAGCTTTCTTT.

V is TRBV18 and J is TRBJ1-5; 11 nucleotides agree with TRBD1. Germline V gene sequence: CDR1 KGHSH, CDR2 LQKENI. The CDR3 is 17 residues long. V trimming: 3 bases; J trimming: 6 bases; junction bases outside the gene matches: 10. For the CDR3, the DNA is TGTGCCAGCTCACCTTTTCCGGGACAGGGGGTTGCTCAGCCCCAGCATTTT. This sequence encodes CASSPFPGQGVAQPQHF.

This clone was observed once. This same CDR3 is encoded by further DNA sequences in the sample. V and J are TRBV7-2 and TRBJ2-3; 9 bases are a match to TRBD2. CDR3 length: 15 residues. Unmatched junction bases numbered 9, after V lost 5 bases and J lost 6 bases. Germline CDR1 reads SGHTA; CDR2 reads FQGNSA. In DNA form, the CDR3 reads TGTGCCAGCAGCCCCGTAGCGGGGGTCGCTGATACGCAGTATTTT. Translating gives CASSPVAGVADTQYF.

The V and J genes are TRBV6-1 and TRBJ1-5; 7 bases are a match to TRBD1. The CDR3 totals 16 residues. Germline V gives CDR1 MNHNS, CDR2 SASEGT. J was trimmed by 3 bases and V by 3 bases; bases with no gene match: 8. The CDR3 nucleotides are TGTGCCAGCAGTGATCCGAGGGGACAGCTCAATCAGCCCCAGCATTTT. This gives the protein CASSDPRGQLNQPQHF.

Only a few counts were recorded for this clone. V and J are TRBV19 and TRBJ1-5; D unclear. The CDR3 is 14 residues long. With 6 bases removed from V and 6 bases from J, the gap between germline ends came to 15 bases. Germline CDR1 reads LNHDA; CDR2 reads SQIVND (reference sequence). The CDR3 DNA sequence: TGTGCCAGTAGGAGGACCGAGCTGGGTCAGCCCCAGCATTTT. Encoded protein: CASRRTELGQPQHF.

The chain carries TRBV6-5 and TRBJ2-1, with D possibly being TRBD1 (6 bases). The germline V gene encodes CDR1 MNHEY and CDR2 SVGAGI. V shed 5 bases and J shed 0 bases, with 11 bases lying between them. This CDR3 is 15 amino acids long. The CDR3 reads CASSKQGSSYNEQFF. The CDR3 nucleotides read TGTGCCAGCAGTAAACAGGGAAGCTCCTACAATGAGCAGTTCTTC.

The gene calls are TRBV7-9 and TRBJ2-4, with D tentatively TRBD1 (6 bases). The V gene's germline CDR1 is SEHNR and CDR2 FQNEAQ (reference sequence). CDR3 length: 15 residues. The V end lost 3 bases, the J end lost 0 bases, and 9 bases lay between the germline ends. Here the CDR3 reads CASSLMGAAKNIQYF. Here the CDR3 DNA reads TGTGCCAGCAGCTTGATGGGGGCAGCCAAAAACATTCAGTACTTC.

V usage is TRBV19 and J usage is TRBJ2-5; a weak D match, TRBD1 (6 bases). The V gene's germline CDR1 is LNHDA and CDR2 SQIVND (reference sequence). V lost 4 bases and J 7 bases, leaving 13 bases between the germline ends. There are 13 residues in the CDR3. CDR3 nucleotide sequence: TGTGCCAGTAGTACCCAGGGGCTTGGGACCCAGTACTTC. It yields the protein CASSTQGLGTQYF.